A selection of T cell receptor beta chains follows, all from one sample in a study of T cell repertoires in ileal Crohn's disease. Assay: immunoSEQ multiplex PCR; the TCRdb copy retains only in-frame clones and omits some. The table shows under 13,000 clones, with about nine tenths occurring only once. Sequencing was done on a sample of ileal tissue. Receptors were obtained from an adult with Crohn's disease. Both conserved end residues are part of each CDR3. The D gene is left open where the match is weak. Expanded clones get a size class; other rows say once, few or many, or leave the size out.

D gene	clone size	J gene	V gene	CDR3 DNA	CDR3 protein
NA	NA	TRBJ2-5	TRBV30	TGTGCCTGGAATATGGGCCTAGGAGAGACCCAGTACTTC	CAWNMGLGETQYF
TRBD2	NA	TRBJ2-5	TRBV4-1	TGCGCCAGCAGCCAAGGAACTAGCGGGAGCGGAGAGACCCAGTACTTC	CASSQGTSGSGETQYF
NA	NA	TRBJ2-1	TRBV7-2	TGTGCCAGCAGCTTCGACTCCGCCAATGAGCAGTTCTTC	CASSFDSANEQFF
NA	NA	TRBJ2-1	TRBV5-1	TGCGCCAGCAGCTTAGGGGGATTCTCCTACAATGAGCAGTTCTTC	CASSLGGFSYNEQFF
NA	NA	TRBJ1-1	TRBV9	TGTGCCAGCAGCGCCCCCCAGGGCAACACTGAAGCTTTCTTT	CASSAPQGNTEAFF
NA	NA	TRBJ1-2	TRBV10-3	TGTGCCATCCAGGGTTCTAACTATGGCTACACCTTC	CAIQGSNYGYTF
TRBD1	few	TRBJ1-1	TRBV11-2	TGTGCCAGCAGCATGGGACAGGGGGGCACTGAAGCTTTCTTT	CASSMGQGGTEAFF
TRBD2	NA	TRBJ2-3	TRBV4-1	TGCGCCAGCAGCCGAACGCAGACTAGCGGGAGATCCGCTAGGATAGATACGCAGTATTTT	CASSRTQTSGRSARIDTQYF
TRBD1	NA	TRBJ1-2	TRBV13	TGTGCCAGCAGCTTAGACCCGGGACAGGCTCGCTATGGCTACACCTTC	CASSLDPGQARYGYTF
NA	once	TRBJ2-7	TRBV6-5	TGTGCCAGCAGTTACGCTACAGGGCATCTCTCCTACGAGCAGTACTTC	CASSYATGHLSYEQYF
TRBD1	NA	TRBJ1-5	TRBV19	TGTGCCAGTAGTTCGTGGACAGGGAGAAGCAATCAGCCCCAGCATTTT	CASSSWTGRSNQPQHF
NA	NA	TRBJ1-2	TRBV16	TGTGCCAGCAGCCAGTCCCTCGGGTCCCCGTCGGTGTACACCTTC	CASSQSLGSPSVYTF
TRBD2	NA	TRBJ2-5	TRBV2	TGTGCCAGCACTCGGGGGGACCACCAAGAGACCCAGTACTTC	CASTRGDHQETQYF
NA	NA	TRBJ2-7	TRBV7-6	TGTGCCAGCAGCCGAACGGGGCAGTCCTACGAGCAGTACTTC	CASSRTGQSYEQYF
NA	NA	TRBJ2-7	TRBV7-3	TGTGCCAGCAGCTTACTTCCTAGCGATGTAGGCGAGCAGTACTTC	CASSLLPSDVGEQYF
NA	NA	TRBJ1-1	TRBV18	TGTGCCAGCTCACCACAGGAATTGGACACTGAAGCTTTCTTT	CASSPQELDTEAFF
NA	NA	TRBJ2-3	TRBV5-5	TGTGCCAGCTGTTTGGTTACCTCACCCACAGATACGCAGTATTTT	CASCLVTSPTDTQYF
NA	few	TRBJ1-2	TRBV5-1	TGCGCCAGCAGCTTGACAAACTTCCGGGCTCAGGATGGCTACACCTTC	CASSLTNFRAQDGYTF
TRBD2	NA	TRBJ2-7	TRBV6-4	TGTGCCAGCAGACTAGAGGGGACTAGCAACTACGAGCAGTACTTC	CASRLEGTSNYEQYF
NA	NA	TRBJ1-1	TRBV7-2	TGTGCCAGCAGCTACATGGGGGGGATGAACACTGAAGCTTTCTTT	CASSYMGGMNTEAFF
NA	NA	TRBJ2-3	TRBV7-6	TGTGCCAGCAGTACAGGGTTTTCCACAGATACGCAGTATTTT	CASSTGFSTDTQYF
TRBD2	once	TRBJ2-3	TRBV7-2	TGTGCCAGCAGCTCCCGGACTAGCTCCCCAGATACGCAGTATTTT	CASSSRTSSPDTQYF
NA	few	TRBJ1-1	TRBV30	TGTGCCTGGCTAGGGGTAGGCACTGAAGCTTTCTTT	CAWLGVGTEAFF
NA	few	TRBJ1-1	TRBV19	TGTGCCAGTAAGGGGAGCACTGAAGCTTTCTTT	CASKGSTEAFF
NA	NA	TRBJ1-1	TRBV18	TGTGCCAGCTCACAGAGCCCGGCCTCGGGCACTGAAGCTTTCTTT	CASSQSPASGTEAFF
NA	NA	TRBJ2-1	TRBV19	TGTGCCAGTAGCCCGAGTGAGAGCTCCTACAATGAGCAGTTCTTC	CASSPSESSYNEQFF
NA	NA	TRBJ2-2	TRBV30	TGTGCCTGGAGTGTAGAAAGTGGAACCGGGGAGCTGTTTTTT	CAWSVESGTGELFF
TRBD2	NA	TRBJ2-5	TRBV6-5	TGTGCCAGCAGCCAAGCGGGAAACCAAGAGACCCAGTACTTC	CASSQAGNQETQYF
NA	NA	TRBJ1-3	TRBV7-6	TGTGCCAGCAGCTCATCGCGGGCGGTTGGAAACACCATATATTTT	CASSSSRAVGNTIYF
NA	NA	TRBJ2-5	TRBV5-6	TGTGCCAGCAGCTTGGAAGGGTGGGGGCCTAAAGAGACCCAGTACTTC	CASSLEGWGPKETQYF
NA	NA	TRBJ1-2	TRBV25-1	TGTGCCAGCACGAATGGGGGCAGCGGCTACACCTTC	CASTNGGSGYTF
TRBD2	once	TRBJ2-5	TRBV7-2	TGTGCCAGCAGTTCCGGGCCGGGGGGAAGAGAGACCCAGTACTTC	CASSSGPGGRETQYF
NA	NA	TRBJ2-4	TRBV29-1	TGCAGCGTTGGGGCGTTGGGAAACATTCAGTACTTC	CSVGALGNIQYF
NA	NA	TRBJ2-5	TRBV27	TGTGCCAGCAGCCGAGGCCGGGGTGGAGAGACCCAGTACTTC	CASSRGRGGETQYF
NA	NA	TRBJ1-4	TRBV5-4	TGTGCCAGCAGCTCCAAGGGCACTAATGAAAAACTGTTTTTT	CASSSKGTNEKLFF
NA	NA	TRBJ1-2	TRBV7-8	TGTGCCAGCAGCTCCTTATACAGGGAGGCCTATGGCTACACCTTC	CASSSLYREAYGYTF
TRBD2	NA	TRBJ2-5	TRBV5-1	TGCGCCAGCAGCTTTGGGACTACCCAAGAGACCCAGTACTTC	CASSFGTTQETQYF
TRBD2	NA	TRBJ2-3	TRBV10-3	TGTGCCATCAGCCCGGGACTAGCGGGATCCACAGATACGCAGTATTTT	CAISPGLAGSTDTQYF
TRBD1	NA	TRBJ1-1	TRBV29-1	TGCAGCGGAAGAACAGGGGCCTTGAACACTGAAGCTTTCTTT	CSGRTGALNTEAFF
NA	NA	TRBJ1-1	TRBV6-1	TGTGCCAGCAGTGAAGCAGAGAACACTGAAGCTTTCTTT	CASSEAENTEAFF
NA	NA	TRBJ2-7	TRBV30	TGTGCCTGGAGTGTGGGTGGGACGCAGACCTACGAGCAGTACTTC	CAWSVGGTQTYEQYF
NA	NA	TRBJ1-5	TRBV30	TGTGCCTGGAGTCTAGAGGGCCGCCCAACTCAGCCCCAGCATTTT	CAWSLEGRPTQPQHF
TRBD2	NA	TRBJ2-1	TRBV19	TGTGCCAGTAGTATTCGTGGTAGCGGGAGAGTCTATTCCTACAATGAGCAGTTCTTC	CASSIRGSGRVYSYNEQFF
TRBD2	once	TRBJ2-1	TRBV5-1	TGCGCCAGCAGCTTGGGGGGACTAGCGGGAGACAATGAGCAGTTCTTC	CASSLGGLAGDNEQFF
TRBD2	NA	TRBJ2-1	TRBV7-6	TGTGCCAGCAGCTTATATGGGAGCCGGGGACTAGCGGGGGTACATGAGCAGTTCTTC	CASSLYGSRGLAGVHEQFF
NA	NA	TRBJ1-5	TRBV12-5	TGTGCTAGTGGTCTCGACAGTTCCAATCAGCCCCAGCATTTT	CASGLDSSNQPQHF
NA	NA	TRBJ1-2	TRBV6-5	TGTGCCAGCAGTTACGAGTATGGCTACACCTTC	CASSYEYGYTF
NA	NA	TRBJ2-6	TRBV5-5	TGTGCCAGCAGCTTCGATGATGGAAGACCGTTTGAAACTGGGGCCAACGTCCTGACTTTC	CASSFDDGRPFETGANVLTF
NA	NA	TRBJ1-4	TRBV5-4	TGTGCCAGCAGCTTGAAAGGGCAAGGTGAAAAACTGTTTTTT	CASSLKGQGEKLFF
NA	NA	TRBJ2-7	TRBV6-1	TGTGCCAGCACCCGAGTAAGGGGGTACGAGCAGTACTTC	CASTRVRGYEQYF